This T cell receptor beta chain was recovered during a study of blood T cell repertoires in COVID-19. Overall study: T cells, B-cell-depleted T cells, or PBMCs provided the cDNA or gDNA that served as material.

The protocol was immunoSEQ multiplex PCR, while the TCRdb copy is restricted to in-frame clones and leaves out a portion. In the table there are 200,000 to 250,000 clones, over 80% of which are singletons. The CDR3 is made up of 15 amino acids. Germline V gene data show CDR1 as MNHEY and CDR2 as SMNVEV (reference sequence). Trimming removed 7 bases from V and 0 bases from J, with 16 bases in between. The sample comprised PBMCs or T cells enriched from blood (not recorded which). The rearrangement uses TRBV27 and TRBJ2-7; weak D call: TRBD1 (5 bases). The TCR comes from a woman younger than 45 who had been exposed to COVID-19. This CDR3 reads CASTLTAGASYEQYF. The CDR3 nucleotides are TGTGCCAGCACCTTGACAGCTGGGGCCTCCTACGAGCAGTACTTC.